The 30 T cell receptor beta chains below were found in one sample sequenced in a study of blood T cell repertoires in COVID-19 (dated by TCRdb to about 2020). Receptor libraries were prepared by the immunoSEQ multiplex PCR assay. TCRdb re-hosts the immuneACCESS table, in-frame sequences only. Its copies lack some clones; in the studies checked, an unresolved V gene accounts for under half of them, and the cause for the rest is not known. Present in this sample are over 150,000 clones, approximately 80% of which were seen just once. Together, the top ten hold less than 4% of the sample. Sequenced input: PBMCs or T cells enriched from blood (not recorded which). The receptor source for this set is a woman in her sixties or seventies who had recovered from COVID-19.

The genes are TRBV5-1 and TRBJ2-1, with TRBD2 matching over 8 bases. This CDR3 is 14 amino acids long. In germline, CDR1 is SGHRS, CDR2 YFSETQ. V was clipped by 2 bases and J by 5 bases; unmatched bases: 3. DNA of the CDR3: TGCGCCAGCAGCTTCCGGGGGGGCGACAATGAGCAGTTCTTC. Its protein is CASSFRGGDNEQFF. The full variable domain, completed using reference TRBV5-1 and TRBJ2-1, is KAGVTQTPRYLIKTRGQQVTLSCSPISGHRSVSWYQQTPGQGLQFLFEYFSETQRNKGNFPGRFSGRQFSNSRSEMNVSTLELGDSALYLCASSFRGGDNEQFFGPGTRLTVL.

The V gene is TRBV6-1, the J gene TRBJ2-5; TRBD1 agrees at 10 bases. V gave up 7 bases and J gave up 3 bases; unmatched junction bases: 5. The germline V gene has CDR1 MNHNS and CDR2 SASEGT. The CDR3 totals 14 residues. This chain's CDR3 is CASTRGTGEETQYF. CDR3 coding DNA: TGTGCCAGCACCCGGGGGACAGGGGAAGAGACCCAGTACTTC.

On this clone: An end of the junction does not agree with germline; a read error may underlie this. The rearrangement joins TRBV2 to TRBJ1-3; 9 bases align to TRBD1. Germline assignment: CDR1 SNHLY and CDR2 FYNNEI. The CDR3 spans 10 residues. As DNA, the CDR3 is TGTGCCAGCGGCCGGGACAGGGTGAATTTT. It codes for CASGRDRVNF. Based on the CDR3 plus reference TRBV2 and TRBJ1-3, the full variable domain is EPEVTQTPSHQVTQMGQEVILRCVPISNHLYFYWYRQILGQKVEFLVSFYNNEISEKSEIFDDQFSVERPDGSNFTLKIRSTKLEDSAMYFCASGRDRVNFGEGSWLTVV.

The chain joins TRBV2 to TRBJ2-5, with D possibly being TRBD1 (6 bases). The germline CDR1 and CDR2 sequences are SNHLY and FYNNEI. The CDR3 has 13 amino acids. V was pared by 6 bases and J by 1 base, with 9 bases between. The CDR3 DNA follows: TGTGCCAGCAGCATAGGGGGCCAAGAGACCCAGTACTTC. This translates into CASSIGGQETQYF.

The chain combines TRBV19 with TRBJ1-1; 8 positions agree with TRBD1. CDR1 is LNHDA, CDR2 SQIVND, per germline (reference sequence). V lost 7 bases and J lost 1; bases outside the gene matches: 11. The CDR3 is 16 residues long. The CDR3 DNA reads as TGTGCCAGTACCGGACAGGGAGGCCGGGGGAACACTGAAGCTTTCTTT. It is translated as CASTGQGGRGNTEAFF.

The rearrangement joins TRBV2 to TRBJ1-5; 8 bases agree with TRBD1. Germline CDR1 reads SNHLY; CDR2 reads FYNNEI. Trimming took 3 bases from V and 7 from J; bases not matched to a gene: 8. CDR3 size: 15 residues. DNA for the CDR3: TGTGCCAGCAGTGAGGGACAGGCAGGGTGGCAGCCCCAGCATTTT. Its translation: CASSEGQAGWQPQHF.

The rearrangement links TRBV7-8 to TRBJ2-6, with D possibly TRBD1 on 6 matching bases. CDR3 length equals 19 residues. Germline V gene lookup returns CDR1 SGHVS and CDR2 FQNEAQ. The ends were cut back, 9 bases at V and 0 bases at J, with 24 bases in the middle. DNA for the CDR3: TGTGCCAGTATGGGGACCGTCACGACAGGTCGCTCTGGGGCCAACGTCCTGACTTTC. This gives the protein CASMGTVTTGRSGANVLTF. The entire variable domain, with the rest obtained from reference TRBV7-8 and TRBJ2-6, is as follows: GAGVSQSPRYKVAKRGQDVALRCDPISGHVSLFWYQQALGQGPEFLTYFQNEAQLDKSGLPSDRFFAERPEGSVSTLKIQRTQQEDSAVYLCASMGTVTTGRSGANVLTFGAGSRLTVL.

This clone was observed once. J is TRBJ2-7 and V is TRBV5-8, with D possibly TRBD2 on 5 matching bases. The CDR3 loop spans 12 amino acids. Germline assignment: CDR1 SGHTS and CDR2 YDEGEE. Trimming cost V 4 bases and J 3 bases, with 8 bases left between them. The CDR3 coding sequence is TGTGCCAGCAGCCCGGGGTTCTACGAGCAGTACTTC. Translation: CASSPGFYEQYF.

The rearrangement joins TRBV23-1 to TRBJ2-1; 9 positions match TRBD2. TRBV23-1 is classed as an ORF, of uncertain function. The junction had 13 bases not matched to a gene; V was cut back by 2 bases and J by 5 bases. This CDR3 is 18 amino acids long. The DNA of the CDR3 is TGCGCCAGCAGTCAAACCCTCCCCAGCGGGGGGCCCGACAATGAGCAGTTCTTC. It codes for CASSQTLPSGGPDNEQFF.

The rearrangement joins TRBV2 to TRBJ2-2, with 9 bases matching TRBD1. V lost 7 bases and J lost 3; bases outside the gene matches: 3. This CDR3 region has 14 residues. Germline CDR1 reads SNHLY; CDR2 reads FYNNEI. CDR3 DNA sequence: TGTGCCAGCAACCGGGACAGGGACACCGGGGAGCTGTTTTTT. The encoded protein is CASNRDRDTGELFF.

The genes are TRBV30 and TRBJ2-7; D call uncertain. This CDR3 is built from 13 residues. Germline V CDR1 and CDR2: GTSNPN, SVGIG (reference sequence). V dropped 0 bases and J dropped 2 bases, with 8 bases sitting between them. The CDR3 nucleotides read TGTGCCTGGAGTGTGGGCAGCCCCTACGAGCAGTACTTC. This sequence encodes CAWSVGSPYEQYF.

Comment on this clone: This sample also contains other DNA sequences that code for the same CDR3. CDR3 region: CASSLAGENTEAFF. CDR3 DNA: TGCGCCAGCAGCTTGGCAGGGGAGAACACTGAAGCTTTCTTT. The chain carries TRBV5-1 and TRBJ1-1, with D maybe TRBD1 (6 bases). The CDR3 consists of 14 residues. V was trimmed by 0 bases and J by 1 base, leaving 7 bases between them. Germline-derived CDR1 and CDR2 are SGHRS and YFSETQ.

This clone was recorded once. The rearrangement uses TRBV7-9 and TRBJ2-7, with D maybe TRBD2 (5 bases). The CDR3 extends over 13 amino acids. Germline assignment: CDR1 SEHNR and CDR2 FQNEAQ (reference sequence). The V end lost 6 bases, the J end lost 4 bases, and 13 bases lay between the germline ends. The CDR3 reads CASRGGPQYEQYF. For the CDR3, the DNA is TGTGCCAGCAGAGGAGGACCCCAATACGAGCAGTACTTC.

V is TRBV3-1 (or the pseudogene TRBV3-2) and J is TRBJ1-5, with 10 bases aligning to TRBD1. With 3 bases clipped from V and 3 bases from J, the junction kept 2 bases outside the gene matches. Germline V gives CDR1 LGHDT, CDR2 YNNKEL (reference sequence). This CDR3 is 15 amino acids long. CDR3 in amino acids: CASSQTGGYNQPQHF. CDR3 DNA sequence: TGTGCCAGCAGCCAGACAGGGGGCTACAATCAGCCCCAGCATTTT.

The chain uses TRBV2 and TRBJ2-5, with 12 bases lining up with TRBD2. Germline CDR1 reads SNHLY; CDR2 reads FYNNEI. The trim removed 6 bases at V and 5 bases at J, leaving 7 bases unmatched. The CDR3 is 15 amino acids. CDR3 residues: CASRGTSGGPETQYF. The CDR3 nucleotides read TGTGCCAGCAGGGGTACTAGCGGGGGGCCTGAGACCCAGTACTTC. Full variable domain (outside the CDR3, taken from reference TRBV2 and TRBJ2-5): EPEVTQTPSHQVTQMGQEVILRCVPISNHLYFYWYRQILGQKVEFLVSFYNNEISEKSEIFDDQFSVERPDGSNFTLKIRSTKLEDSAMYFCASRGTSGGPETQYFGPGTRLLVL.

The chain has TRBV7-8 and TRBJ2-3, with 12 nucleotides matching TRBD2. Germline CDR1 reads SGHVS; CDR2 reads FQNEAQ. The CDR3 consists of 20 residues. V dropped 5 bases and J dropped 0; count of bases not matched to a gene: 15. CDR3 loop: CASSPTRTSGALTSTDTQYF. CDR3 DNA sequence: TGTGCCAGCAGCCCGACTCGGACTAGCGGGGCCTTGACTAGCACAGATACGCAGTATTTT.

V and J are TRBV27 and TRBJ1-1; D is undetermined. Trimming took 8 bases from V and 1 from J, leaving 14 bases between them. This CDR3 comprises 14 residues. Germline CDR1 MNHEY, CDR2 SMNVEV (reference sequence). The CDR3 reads CASGPSVPNTEAFF. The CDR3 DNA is TGTGCCAGCGGGCCGTCAGTGCCGAACACTGAAGCTTTCTTT.

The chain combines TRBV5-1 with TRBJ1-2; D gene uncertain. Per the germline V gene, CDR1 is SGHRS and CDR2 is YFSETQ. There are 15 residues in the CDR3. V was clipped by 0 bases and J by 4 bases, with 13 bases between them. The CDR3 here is CASSLDLRESYGYTF. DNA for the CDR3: TGCGCCAGCAGCTTGGATTTAAGGGAGTCCTATGGCTACACCTTC.

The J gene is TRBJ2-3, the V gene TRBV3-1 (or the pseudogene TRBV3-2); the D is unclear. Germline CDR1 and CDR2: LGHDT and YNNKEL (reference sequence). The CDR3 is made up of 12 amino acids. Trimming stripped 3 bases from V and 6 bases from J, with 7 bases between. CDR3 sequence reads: CASSHSGDTQYF. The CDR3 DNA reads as TGTGCCAGCAGCCATTCCGGGGATACGCAGTATTTT.

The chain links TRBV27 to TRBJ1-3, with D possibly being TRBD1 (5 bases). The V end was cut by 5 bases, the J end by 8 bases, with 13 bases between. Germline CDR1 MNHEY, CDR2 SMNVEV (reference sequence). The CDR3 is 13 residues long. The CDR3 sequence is CASSPSPGDTIYF. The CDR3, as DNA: TGTGCCAGCAGTCCATCCCCGGGGGACACCATATATTTT.

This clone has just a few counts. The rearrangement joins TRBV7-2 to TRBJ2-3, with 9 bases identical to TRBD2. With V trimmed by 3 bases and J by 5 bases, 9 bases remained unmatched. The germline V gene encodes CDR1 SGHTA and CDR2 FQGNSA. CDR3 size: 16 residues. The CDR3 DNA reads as TGTGCCAGCAGCTTCTCTAGCGGGATAAGCCGAGATACGCAGTATTTT. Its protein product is CASSFSSGISRDTQYF. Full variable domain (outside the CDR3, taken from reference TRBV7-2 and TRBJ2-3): GAGVSQSPSNKVTEKGKDVELRCDPISGHTALYWYRQSLGQGLEFLIYFQGNSAPDKSGLPSDRFSAERTGGSVSTLTIQRTQQEDSAVYLCASSFSSGISRDTQYFGPGTRLTVL.

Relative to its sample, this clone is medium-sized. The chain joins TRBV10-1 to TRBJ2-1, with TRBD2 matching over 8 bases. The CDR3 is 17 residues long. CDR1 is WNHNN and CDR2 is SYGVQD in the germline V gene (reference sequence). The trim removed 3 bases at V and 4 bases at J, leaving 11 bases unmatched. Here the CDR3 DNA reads TGCGCCAGCAGTGACCGTACTAGCGGAGGTGCTTACAATGAGCAGTTCTTC. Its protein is CASSDRTSGGAYNEQFF.

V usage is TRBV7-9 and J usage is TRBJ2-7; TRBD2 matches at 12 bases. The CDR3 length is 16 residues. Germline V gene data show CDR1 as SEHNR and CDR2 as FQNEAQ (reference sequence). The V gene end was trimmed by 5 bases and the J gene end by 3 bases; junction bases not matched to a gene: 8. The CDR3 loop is CASSAGLAGIGYEQYF. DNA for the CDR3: TGTGCCAGCAGCGCCGGACTAGCGGGGATAGGCTACGAGCAGTACTTC.

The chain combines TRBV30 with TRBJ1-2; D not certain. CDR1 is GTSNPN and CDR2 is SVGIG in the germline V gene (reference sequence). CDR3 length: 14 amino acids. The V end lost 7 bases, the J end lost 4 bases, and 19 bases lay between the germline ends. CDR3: CASTAGLSGYGYTF. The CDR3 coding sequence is TGTGCCTCCACGGCCGGGTTGAGCGGCTATGGCTACACCTTC.

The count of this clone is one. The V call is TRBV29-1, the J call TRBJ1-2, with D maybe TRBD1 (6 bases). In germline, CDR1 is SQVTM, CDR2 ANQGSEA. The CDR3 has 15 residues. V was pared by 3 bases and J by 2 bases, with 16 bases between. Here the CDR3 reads CSVDPPQGENYGYTF. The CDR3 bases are TGCAGCGTTGATCCTCCACAGGGTGAGAACTATGGCTACACCTTC.

CDR3 in amino acids: CASSTRLAGTSGNEQFF. CDR3 bases: TGTGCCAGCAGCACAAGACTAGCGGGGACTTCGGGAAATGAGCAGTTCTTC. The J gene is TRBJ2-1, the V gene TRBV7-2, with 11 positions matching TRBD2. The junction had 13 bases not matched to a gene; V was cut back by 5 bases and J by 7 bases. Germline CDR1 reads SGHTA; CDR2 reads FQGNSA. This CDR3 is built from 17 residues.

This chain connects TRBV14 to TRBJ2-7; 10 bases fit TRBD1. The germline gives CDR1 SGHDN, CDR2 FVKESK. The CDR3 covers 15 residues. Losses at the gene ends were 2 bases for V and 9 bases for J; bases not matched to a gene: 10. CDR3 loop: CASSQRRDRGSMQYF. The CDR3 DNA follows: TGTGCCAGCAGCCAAAGACGGGACAGGGGCTCGATGCAGTACTTC.

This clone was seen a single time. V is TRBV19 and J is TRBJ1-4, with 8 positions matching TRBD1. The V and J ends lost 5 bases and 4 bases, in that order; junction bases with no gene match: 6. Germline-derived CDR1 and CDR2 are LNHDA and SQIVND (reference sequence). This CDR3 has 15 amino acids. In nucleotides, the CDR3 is TGTGCCAGTAGTCTGGGGACAGGAAGTAATGAAAAACTGTTTTTT. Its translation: CASSLGTGSNEKLFF.

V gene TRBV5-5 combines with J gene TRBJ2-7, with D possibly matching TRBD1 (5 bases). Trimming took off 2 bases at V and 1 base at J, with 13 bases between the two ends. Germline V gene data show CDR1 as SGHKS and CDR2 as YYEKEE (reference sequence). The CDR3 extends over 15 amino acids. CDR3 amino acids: CASSFAGRPSYEQYF. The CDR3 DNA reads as TGTGCCAGCAGCTTCGCAGGGCGACCATCCTACGAGCAGTACTTC. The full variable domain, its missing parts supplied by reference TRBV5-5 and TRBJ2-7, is DAGVTQSPTHLIKTRGQQVTLRCSPISGHKSVSWYQQVLGQGPQFIFQYYEKEERGRGNFPDRFSARQFPNYSSELNVNALLLGDSALYLCASSFAGRPSYEQYFGPGTRLTVT.

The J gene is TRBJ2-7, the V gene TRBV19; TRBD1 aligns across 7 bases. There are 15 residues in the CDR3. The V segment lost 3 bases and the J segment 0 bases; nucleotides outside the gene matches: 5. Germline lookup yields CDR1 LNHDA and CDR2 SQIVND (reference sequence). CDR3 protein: CASSMVAGGSYEQYF. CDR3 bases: TGTGCCAGTAGTATGGTGGCAGGGGGCTCCTACGAGCAGTACTTC.